This TCR beta chain was documented in a study of blood T cell repertoires in COVID-19. Overall study context: Samples taken during acute and convalescent COVID-19 were collected in the United States, Italy and Spain. The analysed material was cDNA or gDNA that came from T cells, B-cell-depleted T cells, or PBMCs.

Germline V gene lookup returns CDR1 MRHNA and CDR2 SNTAGT. The CDR3 loop spans 13 amino acids. V gave up 4 bases and J gave up 3 bases, with 6 bases separating them. Original data processing: Nucleated cell number was recorded as an estimate derived from reference gene primer amplification. Sequenced by immunoSEQ multiplex PCR; TCRdb stores in-frame clones only, minus some. That table gives V, J and clone size, and the DNA gave D and trimming. The data hold some 220,000 clones, with roughly 87% observed a single time. This chain uses TRBV6-4 with TRBJ2-2; a possible D gene is TRBD2 (6 bases). The clonotype comes from a woman between 18 and 30 years old who had recovered from COVID-19. Sequencing was carried out using peripheral blood. In nucleotides, the CDR3 is TGTGCCAGCAGTGCGGGAGACACCGGGGAGCTGTTTTTT. It specifies CASSAGDTGELFF.